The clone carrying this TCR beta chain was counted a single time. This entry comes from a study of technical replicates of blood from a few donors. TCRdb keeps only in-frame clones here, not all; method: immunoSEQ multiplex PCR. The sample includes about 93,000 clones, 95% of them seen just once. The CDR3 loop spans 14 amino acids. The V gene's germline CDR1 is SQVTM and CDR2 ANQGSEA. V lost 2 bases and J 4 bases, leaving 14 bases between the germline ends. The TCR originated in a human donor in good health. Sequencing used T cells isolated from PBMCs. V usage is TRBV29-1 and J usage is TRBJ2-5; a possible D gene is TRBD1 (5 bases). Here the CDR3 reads CSVETGQGPETQYF. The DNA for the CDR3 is TGCAGCGTTGAAACTGGTCAGGGCCCAGAGACCCAGTACTTC.